The clone carrying this TCR beta chain occurred many times. Its antigen is still unknown. Multiplex PCR, run in two rounds, amplified TCR beta CDR3 from genomic DNA. The authors ran first-round PCR with primers specific to each TRBV and TRBJ gene. TCRdb re-analysed the multiplex PCR reads in MiXCR, keeping a single row per CDR3 protein. The profile shows under 55,000 distinct CDR3 sequences, less than 45% of them singletons. Germline values: CDR1 MNHNS, CDR2 SASEGT. The length of the CDR3 is 15 residues. V gave up 5 bases and J gave up 4 bases, with 17 bases separating them. This specimen belongs to a study of prognosis after radiotherapy for stage I lung cancer. Findings and limits, study-wide: A drop in unique TCR clone counts was seen after stereotactic body radiation therapy, median roughly 9,300 versus 7,200. The study left the tumor specificity of the expanded TCR clones undetermined.

The sample was PBMCs, taken before or after stereotactic body radiation therapy (not recorded which). The chain carries TRBV6-1 and TRBJ1-1, with TRBD1 as a possible D gene (5 bases). The source is a donor over 45 with non-small cell lung cancer. CDR3 nucleotide sequence: TGTGCCAGCAGTCAACGGAGGGGCCTCATCACTGAAGCTTTCTTT. Translating gives CASSQRRGLITEAFF.